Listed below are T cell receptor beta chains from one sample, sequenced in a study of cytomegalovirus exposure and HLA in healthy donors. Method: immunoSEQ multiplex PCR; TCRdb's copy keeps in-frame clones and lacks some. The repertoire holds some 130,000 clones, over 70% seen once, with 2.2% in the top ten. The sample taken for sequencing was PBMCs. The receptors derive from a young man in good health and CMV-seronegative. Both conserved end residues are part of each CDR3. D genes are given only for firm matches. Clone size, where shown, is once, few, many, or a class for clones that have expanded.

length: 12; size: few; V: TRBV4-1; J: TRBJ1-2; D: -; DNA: TGCGCCAGCAGCCAAGGCCGGGTTGGCTACACCTTC; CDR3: CASSQGRVGYTF
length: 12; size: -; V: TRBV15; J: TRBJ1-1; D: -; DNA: TGTGCCACCAGCACACGGTACACTGAAGCTTTCTTT; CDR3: CATSTRYTEAFF
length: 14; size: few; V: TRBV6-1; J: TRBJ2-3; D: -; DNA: TGTGCCAGCAGTGTTGACTTCACCACAGATACGCAGTATTTT; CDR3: CASSVDFTTDTQYF
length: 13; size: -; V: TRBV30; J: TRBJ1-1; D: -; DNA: TGTGCCTGGAGTGTATGGCAGGGCACTGAAGCTTTCTTT; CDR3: CAWSVWQGTEAFF
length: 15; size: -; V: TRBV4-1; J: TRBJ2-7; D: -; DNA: TGCGCCAGCAGCCCACGGACTAATCTAGCTTACGAGCAGTACTTC; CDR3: CASSPRTNLAYEQYF
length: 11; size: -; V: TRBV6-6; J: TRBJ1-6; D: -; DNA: TGTGCCAGCAGCCTAAATTCACCCCTCCACTTT; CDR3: CASSLNSPLHF
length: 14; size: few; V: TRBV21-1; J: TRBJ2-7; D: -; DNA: TGTGCCAGCAGCGCCGCCCAGGGGGACTACGAGCAGTACTTC; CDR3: CASSAAQGDYEQYF
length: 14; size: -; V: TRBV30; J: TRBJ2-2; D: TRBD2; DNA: TGTGCCTGGGTGACTAGCGTAAACACCGGGGAGCTGTTTTTT; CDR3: CAWVTSVNTGELFF
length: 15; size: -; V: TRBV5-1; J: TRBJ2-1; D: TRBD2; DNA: TGCGCCAGCAGCCTCGGGACTAGCGGCTACAATGAGCAGTTCTTC; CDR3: CASSLGTSGYNEQFF
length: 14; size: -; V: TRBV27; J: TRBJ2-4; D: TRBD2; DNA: TGTGCCAGCAGTTTAGTTGGGGGGGTAAACATTCAGTACTTC; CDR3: CASSLVGGVNIQYF
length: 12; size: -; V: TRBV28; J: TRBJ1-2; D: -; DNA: TGTGCCAGCACCCGGGACTCCTATGGCTACACCTTC; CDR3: CASTRDSYGYTF
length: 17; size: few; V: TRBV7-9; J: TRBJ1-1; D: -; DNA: TGTGCCAGCAGCTCCCCCATCGGTGCAGGGAAGGTCACTGAAGCTTTCTTT; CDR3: CASSSPIGAGKVTEAFF
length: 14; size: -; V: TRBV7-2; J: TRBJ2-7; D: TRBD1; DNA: TGTGCCAGCAGCCTGACAGGGGGATCGTACGAGCAGTACTTC; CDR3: CASSLTGGSYEQYF
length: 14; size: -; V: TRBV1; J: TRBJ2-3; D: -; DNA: TGCACCAGCAGCCAAGACCGGGGAGGGGTTTCGCAGTATTTT; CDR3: CTSSQDRGGVSQYF
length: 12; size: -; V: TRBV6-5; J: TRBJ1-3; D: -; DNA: TGTGCCAGCATGAGCTCTGGAAACACCATATATTTT; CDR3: CASMSSGNTIYF
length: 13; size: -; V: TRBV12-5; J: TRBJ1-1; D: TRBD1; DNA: TGTGCTAGTGGACCAGGGGGAGAGACTGAAGCTTTCTTT; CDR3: CASGPGGETEAFF